This paragraph covers one T cell receptor (beta chain) sequence. Its cognate antigen is unknown. This entry is derived from a study of radiation and T cells in renal cell carcinoma. Points from the study as a whole: Top tumor clonotypes rose in blood 2 weeks post-radiation, then contracted.

Specified time point: blood 4 weeks post-SBRT, at nephrectomy. The treatment is: 15 Gy SBRT to primary tumor, nephrectomy 4 weeks later. Germline V lookup: CDR1 LGHNA, CDR2 YSLEER. V lost 1 base to trimming and J lost 0 bases, with 11 bases between them. The CDR3 is 16 residues long. Sequencing used immunoSEQ multiplex PCR; TCRdb keeps in-frame clones, though not all of them. The data hold around 64,000 clones, with 65% to 80% observed a single time. The sequencing here drew on blood, taken from a patient whose treatment included radiotherapy and nephrectomy. The chain links TRBV4-3 to TRBJ2-3; possible D gene TRBD1, 6 bases. The TCR sequence derives from a man in his sixties with renal cell carcinoma. The CDR3 spells CASSQATTGSTDTQYF. The CDR3, as DNA: TGCGCCAGCAGCCAAGCTACCACAGGGAGCACAGATACGCAGTATTTT.